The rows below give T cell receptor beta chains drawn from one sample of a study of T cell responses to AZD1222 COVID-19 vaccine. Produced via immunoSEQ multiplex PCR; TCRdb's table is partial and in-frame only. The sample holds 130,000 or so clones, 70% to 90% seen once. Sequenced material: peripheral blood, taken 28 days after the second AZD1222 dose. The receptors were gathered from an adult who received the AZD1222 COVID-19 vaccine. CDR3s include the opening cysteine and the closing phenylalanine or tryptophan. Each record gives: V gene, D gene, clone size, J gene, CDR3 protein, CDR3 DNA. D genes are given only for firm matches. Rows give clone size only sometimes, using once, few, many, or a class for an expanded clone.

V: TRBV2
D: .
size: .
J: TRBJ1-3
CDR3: CASSQGSAGNTIYF
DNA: TGTGCCAGCAGTCAGGGGAGCGCTGGAAACACCATATATTTT

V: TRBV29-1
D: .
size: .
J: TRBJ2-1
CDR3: CSVEGFSSYNEQFF
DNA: TGCAGCGTTGAAGGGTTCAGCTCCTACAATGAGCAGTTCTTC

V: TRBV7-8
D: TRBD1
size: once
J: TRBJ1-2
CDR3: CASSGQGEMSGYTF
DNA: TGTGCCAGCAGCGGTCAGGGGGAGATGAGCGGCTACACCTTC

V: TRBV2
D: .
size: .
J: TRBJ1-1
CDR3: CASSEISGYTEAFF
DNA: TGTGCCAGCAGTGAAATATCGGGGTACACTGAAGCTTTCTTT

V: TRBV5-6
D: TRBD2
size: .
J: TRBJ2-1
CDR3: CASSSWLGGVYNEQFF
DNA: TGTGCCAGCAGCTCCTGGCTCGGGGGGGTTTACAATGAGCAGTTCTTC

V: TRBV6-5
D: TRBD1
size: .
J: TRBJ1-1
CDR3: CASSRTGATNTEAFF
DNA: TGTGCCAGCAGTCGGACAGGGGCTACGAACACTGAAGCTTTCTTT

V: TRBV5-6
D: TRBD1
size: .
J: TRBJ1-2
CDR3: CASSLGTGYYGYTF
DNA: TGTGCCAGCAGCTTGGGGACAGGGTACTATGGCTACACCTTC

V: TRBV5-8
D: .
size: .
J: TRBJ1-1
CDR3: CASSLWQGVNTEAFF
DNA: TGTGCCAGCAGCTTATGGCAGGGAGTGAACACTGAAGCTTTCTTT

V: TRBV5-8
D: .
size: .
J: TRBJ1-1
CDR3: CASSSRSRGGTEAFF
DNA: TGTGCCAGCAGCTCCAGAAGCCGGGGAGGCACTGAAGCTTTCTTT

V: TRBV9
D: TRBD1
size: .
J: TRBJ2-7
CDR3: CASSVGQGAYEQYF
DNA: TGTGCCAGCAGCGTAGGACAGGGGGCCTACGAGCAGTACTTC

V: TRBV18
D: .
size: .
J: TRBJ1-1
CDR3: CASSPSAGSGYTEAFF
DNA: TGTGCCAGCTCACCATCGGCAGGTTCAGGGTACACTGAAGCTTTCTTT

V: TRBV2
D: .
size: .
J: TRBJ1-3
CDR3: CAMLAAYGNTIYF
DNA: TGTGCCATGCTGGCGGCGTACGGAAACACCATATATTTT

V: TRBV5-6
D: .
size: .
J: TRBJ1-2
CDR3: CASSLVGQNYGYTF
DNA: TGTGCCAGCAGCTTGGTGGGCCAAAACTATGGCTACACCTTC

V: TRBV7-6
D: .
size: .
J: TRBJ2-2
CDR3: CASSLGDTGELFF
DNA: TGTGCCAGCAGCTTAGGGGACACCGGGGAGCTGTTTTTT

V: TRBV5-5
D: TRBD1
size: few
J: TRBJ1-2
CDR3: CASSSVPGQGLSYGYTF
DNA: TGTGCCAGCAGCTCCGTCCCGGGACAGGGTTTAAGCTATGGCTACACCTTC

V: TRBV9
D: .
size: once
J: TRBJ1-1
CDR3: CASSETPGTEAFF
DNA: TGTGCCAGCAGCGAAACCCCAGGAACTGAAGCTTTCTTT

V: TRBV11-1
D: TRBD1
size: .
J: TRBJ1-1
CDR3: CASSVGQGATEAFF
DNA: TGTGCCAGCAGCGTGGGACAGGGGGCCACTGAAGCTTTCTTT

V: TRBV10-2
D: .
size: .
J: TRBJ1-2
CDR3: CASTVGTNYGYTF
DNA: TGCGCCAGCACTGTGGGAACTAACTATGGCTACACCTTC

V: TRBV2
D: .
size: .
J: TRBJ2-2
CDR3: CASRAGSGELFF
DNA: TGTGCCAGCAGGGCAGGCTCCGGGGAGCTGTTTTTT

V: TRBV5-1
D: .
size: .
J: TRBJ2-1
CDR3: CASSLDPGTYNEQFF
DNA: TGCGCCAGCAGCTTGGACCCGGGAACCTACAATGAGCAGTTCTTC

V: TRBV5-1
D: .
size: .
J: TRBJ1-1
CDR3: CASSLRGKDTEAFF
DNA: TGCGCCAGCAGCTTAAGGGGTAAAGACACTGAAGCTTTCTTT

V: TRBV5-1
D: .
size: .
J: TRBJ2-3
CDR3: CASSLGDSTDTQYF
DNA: TGCGCCAGCAGCTTGGGGGACTCCACAGATACGCAGTATTTT

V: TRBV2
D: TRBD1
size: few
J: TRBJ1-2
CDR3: CASSPLGTGLNF
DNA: TGTGCCAGCAGCCCACTGGGGACAGGGTTAAACTTC

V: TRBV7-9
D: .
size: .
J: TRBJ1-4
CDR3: CASSLGSRTDEKLFF
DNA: TGTGCCAGCTCCCTAGGGTCCCGGACGGATGAAAAACTGTTTTTT

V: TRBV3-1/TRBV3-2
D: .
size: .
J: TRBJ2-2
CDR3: CASSHPTEGAGELFF
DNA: TGTGCCAGCAGCCACCCGACGGAGGGGGCCGGGGAGCTGTTTTTT

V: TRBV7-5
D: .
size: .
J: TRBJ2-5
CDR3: CVRSLVRAGEGIETQYF
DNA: TGTGTCAGAAGCTTAGTAAGGGCGGGAGAGGGGATAGAGACCCAGTACTTC

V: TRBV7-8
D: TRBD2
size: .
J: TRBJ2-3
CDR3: CASSLEASGVGTDTQYF
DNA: TGTGCCAGCAGCTTAGAAGCTAGCGGGGTCGGAACCGATACGCAGTATTTT

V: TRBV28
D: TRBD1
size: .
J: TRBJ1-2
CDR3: CASSLPTGVNYGYTF
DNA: TGTGCCAGCAGTTTACCCACAGGGGTCAACTATGGCTACACCTTC

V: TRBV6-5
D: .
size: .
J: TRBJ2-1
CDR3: CASSTGDSYNEQFF
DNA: TGTGCCAGCAGTACAGGGGACTCGTACAATGAGCAGTTCTTC

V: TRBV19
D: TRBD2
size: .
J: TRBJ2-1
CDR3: CASSIGGLGSYNEQFF
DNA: TGTGCCAGTAGTATTGGAGGACTAGGGAGCTACAATGAGCAGTTCTTC

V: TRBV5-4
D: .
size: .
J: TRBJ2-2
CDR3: CASSLGAVMNTGELFF
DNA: TGTGCCAGCAGCTTGGGTGCAGTGATGAACACCGGGGAGCTGTTTTTT

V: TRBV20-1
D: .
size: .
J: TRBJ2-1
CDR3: CSASSHEQFF
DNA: TGCAGTGCTTCTAGCCATGAGCAGTTCTTC

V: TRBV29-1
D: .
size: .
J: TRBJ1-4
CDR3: CSVSGRNNEKLFF
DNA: TGCAGCGTTTCTGGCAGGAATAATGAAAAACTGTTTTTT

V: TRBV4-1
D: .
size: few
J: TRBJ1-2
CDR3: CASSQATGSGYGYTF
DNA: TGCGCCAGCAGCCAAGCGACGGGTTCAGGCTATGGCTACACCTTC

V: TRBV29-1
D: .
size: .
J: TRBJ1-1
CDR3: CSAQNTEAFF
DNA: TGCAGCGCGCAGAACACTGAAGCTTTCTTT

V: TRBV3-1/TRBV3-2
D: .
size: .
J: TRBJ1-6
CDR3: CASSQDLGQPLHF
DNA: TGTGCCAGCAGCCAAGATCTCGGGCAGCCCCTCCACTTT

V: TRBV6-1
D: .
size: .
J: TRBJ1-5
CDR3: CASSEALIGGSGQPQHF
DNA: TGTGCCAGCAGTGAAGCGCTTATAGGGGGTAGCGGTCAGCCCCAGCATTTT

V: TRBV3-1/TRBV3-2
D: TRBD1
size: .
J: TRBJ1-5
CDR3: CASSPGQGGQPQHF
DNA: TGTGCCAGCAGCCCCGGACAGGGCGGTCAGCCCCAGCATTTT

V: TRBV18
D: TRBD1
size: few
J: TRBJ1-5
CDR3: CASSPRVGAGGEDQPQHF
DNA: TGTGCCAGCTCACCCCGAGTGGGGGCAGGGGGCGAGGATCAGCCCCAGCATTTT

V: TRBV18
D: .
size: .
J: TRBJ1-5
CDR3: CASSSQTPGLADQPQHF
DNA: TGTGCCAGCTCATCACAAACTCCAGGGCTCGCGGATCAGCCCCAGCATTTT

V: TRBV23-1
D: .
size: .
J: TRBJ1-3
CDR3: CASSQSGDRNSGNTIYF
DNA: TGCGCCAGCAGTCAATCGGGCGACAGGAACTCTGGAAACACCATATATTTT

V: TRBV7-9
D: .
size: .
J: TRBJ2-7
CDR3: CASSPTGGGRVHEQYF
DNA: TGTGCCAGCAGCCCGACAGGGGGCGGGAGGGTTCACGAGCAGTACTTC

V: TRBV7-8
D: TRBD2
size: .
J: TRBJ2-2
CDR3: CAVPRGGPIGELFF
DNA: TGTGCCGTTCCGCGGGGGGGCCCCATAGGGGAGCTGTTTTTT

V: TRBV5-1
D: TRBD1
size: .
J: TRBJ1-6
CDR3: CASSQGQGNSPLHF
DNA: TGCGCCAGCAGCCAAGGACAGGGGAATTCACCCCTCCACTTT

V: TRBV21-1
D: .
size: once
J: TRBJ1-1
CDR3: CASSRYGPPFAEAFF
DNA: TGTGCCAGCAGCAGATACGGGCCTCCTTTCGCTGAAGCTTTCTTT